This T cell receptor beta chain emerged from a study of T-cell memory formation after mild COVID-19. About the research overall: Largely donor-specific TCR clusters were found.

J lost 0 bases, V lost 5 bases, and 3 bases had no gene match. The CDR3 spans 14 residues. Many counts were recorded for this clonotype. No antigen is known for it. The study, taken as a whole, reports: Researchers could not confirm that second-wave clones peaking on day 37 targeted SARS-CoV-2. Contracting clones from day 15 to 85 showed balanced CD4/CD8; later expanders favored CD4+.

One entry per CDR3 protein, called by TCRdb with MiXCR from the 5' RACE reads. This sample has 250,000 to 350,000 distinct CDR3 sequences, with 15% to 20% found just once. The TCR sequence derives from a man aged 18 to 29 who had mild COVID-19 (a few samples of this study predate the infection). Cell type and time point are not known. The chain is built from TRBV12-3 or TRBV12-4 and TRBJ1-1; 7 bases fit TRBD1. The sample comprised PBMCs or a T cell subset sorted from them (not recorded which). The CDR3 sequence: CASSLQGLNTEAFF. As DNA, the CDR3 is TGTGCCAGCAGTCTACAGGGGCTGAACACTGAAGCTTTCTTT.